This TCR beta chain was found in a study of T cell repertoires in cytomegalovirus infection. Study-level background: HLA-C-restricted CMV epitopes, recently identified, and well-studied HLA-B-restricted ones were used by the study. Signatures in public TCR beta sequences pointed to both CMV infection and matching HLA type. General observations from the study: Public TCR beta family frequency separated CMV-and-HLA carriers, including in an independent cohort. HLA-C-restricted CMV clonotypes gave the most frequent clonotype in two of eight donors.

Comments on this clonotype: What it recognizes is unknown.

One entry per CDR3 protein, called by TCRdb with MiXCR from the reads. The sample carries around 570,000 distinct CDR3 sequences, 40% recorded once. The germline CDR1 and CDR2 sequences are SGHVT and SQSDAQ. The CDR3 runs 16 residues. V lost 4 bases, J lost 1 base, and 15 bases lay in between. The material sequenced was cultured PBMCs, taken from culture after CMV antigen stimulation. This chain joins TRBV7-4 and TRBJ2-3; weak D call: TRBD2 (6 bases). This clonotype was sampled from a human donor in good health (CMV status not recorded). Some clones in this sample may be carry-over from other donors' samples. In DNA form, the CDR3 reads TGTGCCAGCAGCTCATTGGGGGGTCGGGGCACAGATACGCAGTATTTT. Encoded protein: CASSSLGGRGTDTQYF.